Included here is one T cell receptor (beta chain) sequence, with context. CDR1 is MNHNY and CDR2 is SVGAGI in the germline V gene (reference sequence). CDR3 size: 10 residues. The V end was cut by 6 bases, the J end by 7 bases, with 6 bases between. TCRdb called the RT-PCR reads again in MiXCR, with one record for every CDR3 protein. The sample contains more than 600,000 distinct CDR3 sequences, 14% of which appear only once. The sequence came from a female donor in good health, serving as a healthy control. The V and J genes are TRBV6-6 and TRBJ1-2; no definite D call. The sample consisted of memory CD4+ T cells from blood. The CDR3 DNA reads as TGTGCCAGCAGCAGAGTTGGCTACACCTTC. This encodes CASSRVGYTF.